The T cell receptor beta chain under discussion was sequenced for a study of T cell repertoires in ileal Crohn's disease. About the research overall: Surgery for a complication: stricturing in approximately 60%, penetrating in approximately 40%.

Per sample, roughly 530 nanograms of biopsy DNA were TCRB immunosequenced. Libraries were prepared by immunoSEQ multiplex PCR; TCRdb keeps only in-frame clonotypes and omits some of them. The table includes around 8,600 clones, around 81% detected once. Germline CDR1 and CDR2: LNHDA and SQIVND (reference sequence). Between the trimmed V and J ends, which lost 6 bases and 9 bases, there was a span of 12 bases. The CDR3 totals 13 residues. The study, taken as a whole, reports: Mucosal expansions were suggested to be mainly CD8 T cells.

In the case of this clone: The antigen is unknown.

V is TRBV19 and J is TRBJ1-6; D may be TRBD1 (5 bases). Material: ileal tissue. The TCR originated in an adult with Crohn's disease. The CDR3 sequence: CASRYGGGSPLHF. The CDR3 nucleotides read TGTGCCAGTAGATACGGGGGAGGTTCACCCCTCCACTTT.